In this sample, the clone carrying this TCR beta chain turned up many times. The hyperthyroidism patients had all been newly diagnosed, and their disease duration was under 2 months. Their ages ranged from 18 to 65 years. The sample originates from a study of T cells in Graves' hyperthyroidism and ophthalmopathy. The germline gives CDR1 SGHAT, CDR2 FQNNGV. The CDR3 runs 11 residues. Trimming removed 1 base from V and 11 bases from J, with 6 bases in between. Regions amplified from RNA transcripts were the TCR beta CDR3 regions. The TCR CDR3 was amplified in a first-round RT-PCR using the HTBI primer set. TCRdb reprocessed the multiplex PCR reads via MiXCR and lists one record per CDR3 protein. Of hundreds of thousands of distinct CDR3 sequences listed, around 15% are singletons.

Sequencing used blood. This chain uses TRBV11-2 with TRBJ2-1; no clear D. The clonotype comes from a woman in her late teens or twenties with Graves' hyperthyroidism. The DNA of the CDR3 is TGTGCCAGCAGCTTAGGCGTGCAGCAGTTCTTC. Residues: CASSLGVQQFF.